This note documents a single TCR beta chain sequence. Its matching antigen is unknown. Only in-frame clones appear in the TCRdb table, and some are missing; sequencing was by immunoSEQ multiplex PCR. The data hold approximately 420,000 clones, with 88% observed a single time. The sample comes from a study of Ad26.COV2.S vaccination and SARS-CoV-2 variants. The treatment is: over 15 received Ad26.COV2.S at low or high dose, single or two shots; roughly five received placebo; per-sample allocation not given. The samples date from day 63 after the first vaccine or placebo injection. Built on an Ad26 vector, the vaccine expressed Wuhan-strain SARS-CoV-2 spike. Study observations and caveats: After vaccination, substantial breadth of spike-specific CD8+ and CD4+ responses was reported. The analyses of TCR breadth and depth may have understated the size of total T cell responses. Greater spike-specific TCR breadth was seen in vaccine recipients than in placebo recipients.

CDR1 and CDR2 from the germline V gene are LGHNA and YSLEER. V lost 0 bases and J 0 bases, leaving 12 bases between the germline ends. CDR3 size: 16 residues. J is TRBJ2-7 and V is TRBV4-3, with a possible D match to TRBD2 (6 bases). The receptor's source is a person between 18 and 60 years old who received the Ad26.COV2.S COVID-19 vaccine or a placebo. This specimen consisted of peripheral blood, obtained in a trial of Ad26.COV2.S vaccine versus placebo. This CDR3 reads CASSQDPAGNSYEQYF. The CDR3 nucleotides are TGCGCCAGCAGCCAAGATCCTGCGGGGAACTCCTACGAGCAGTACTTC.